A single TCR beta chain is shown here with its context. Its antigen remains unidentified. The V end lost 8 bases, the J end lost 1 base, and 9 bases lay between the germline ends. This CDR3 is built from 12 residues. This entry is derived from a study of Ad26.COV2.S vaccination and SARS-CoV-2 variants. Study-wide context: Enrolled in COV1001, the donor was in the Ad26.COV2.S trial arm, which received the vaccine. Whole-study results and caveats: Using TCR breadth and depth analyses may have led to underestimated total T cell responses.

Produced via immunoSEQ multiplex PCR; TCRdb's table is partial and in-frame only. The sample lists 380,000 or so clones, around 89% seen once, with approximately 5.9% in the top ten. Treatment specified: some 19 received Ad26.COV2.S at low or high dose, single or two shots; about five received placebo; per-sample allocation not given. Vaccine and placebo recipients were sampled on day 63 after the first injection. Source: peripheral blood, taken in a trial of Ad26.COV2.S vaccine versus placebo. The receptor was derived from a person between 18 and 65 years old who received the Ad26.COV2.S COVID-19 vaccine or a placebo. V is TRBV12-3 or TRBV12-4 and J is TRBJ2-7; D unresolved. CDR3 nucleotides: TGTGCCAGCGAAGGCAGGTCCTACGAGCAGTACTTC. Translating gives CASEGRSYEQYF.